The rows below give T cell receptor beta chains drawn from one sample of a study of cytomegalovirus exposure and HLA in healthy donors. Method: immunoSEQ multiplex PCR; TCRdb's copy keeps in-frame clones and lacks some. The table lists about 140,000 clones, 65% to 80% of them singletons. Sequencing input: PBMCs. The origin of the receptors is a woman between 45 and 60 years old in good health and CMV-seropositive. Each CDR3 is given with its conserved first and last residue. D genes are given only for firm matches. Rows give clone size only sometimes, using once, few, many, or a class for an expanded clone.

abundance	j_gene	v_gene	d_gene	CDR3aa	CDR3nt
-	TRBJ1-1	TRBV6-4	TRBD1	CASSVQGVNTEAFF	TGTGCCAGCAGTGTACAGGGGGTGAACACTGAAGCTTTCTTT
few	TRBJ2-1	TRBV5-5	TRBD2	CASSPRIAGGNEQFF	TGTGCCAGCAGCCCCCGGATAGCGGGGGGCAATGAGCAGTTCTTC
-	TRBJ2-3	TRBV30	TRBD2	CAWEAGEGDTQYF	TGTGCCTGGGAAGCGGGGGAAGGAGATACGCAGTATTTT
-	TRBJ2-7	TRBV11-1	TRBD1	CASSSISPETGDGFGQYF	TGTGCCAGCAGCTCCATAAGTCCTGAGACAGGGGACGGATTCGGGCAGTACTTC
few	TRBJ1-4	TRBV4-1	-	CASSRSDTNREVGEKLFF	TGCGCCAGCAGCCGAAGCGACACGAACAGGGAAGTGGGTGAAAAACTGTTTTTT
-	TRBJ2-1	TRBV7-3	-	CASSLGGSLYNEQFF	TGTGCCAGCAGCTTAGGGGGCAGCCTCTACAATGAGCAGTTCTTC
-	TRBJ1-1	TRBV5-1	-	CASSLVLGDTEAFF	TGCGCCAGCAGCTTGGTTCTAGGGGACACTGAAGCTTTCTTT
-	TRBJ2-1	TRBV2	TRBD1	CASSALGQGAGVQFF	TGTGCCAGCAGTGCCCTTGGACAGGGAGCCGGGGTGCAGTTCTTC
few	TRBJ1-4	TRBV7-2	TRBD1	CASSRGQGGERDEKLFF	TGTGCCAGCAGCCGTGGGCAGGGGGGCGAACGGGATGAAAAACTGTTTTTT
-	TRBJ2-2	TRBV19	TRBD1	CASSIKGATGELFF	TGTGCCAGTAGTATAAAGGGGGCGACCGGGGAGCTGTTTTTT
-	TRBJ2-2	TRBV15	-	CATSTNPGGTWELFF	TGTGCCACCAGCACCAACCCGGGGGGCACCTGGGAGCTGTTTTTT
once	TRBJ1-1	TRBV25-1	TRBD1	CASNSGQGVAEAFF	TGTGCCAGCAACTCGGGACAGGGGGTCGCTGAAGCTTTCTTT
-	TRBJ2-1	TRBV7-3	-	CASSPRPRGDNNEQFF	TGTGCCAGCAGCCCCCGCCCGAGAGGGGACAACAATGAGCAGTTCTTC
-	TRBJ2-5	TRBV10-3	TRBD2	CAISQTAGETQYF	TGTGCCATCAGCCAGACAGCGGGGGAGACCCAGTACTTC
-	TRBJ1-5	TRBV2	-	CASRGNQPQHF	TGTGCCAGCCGGGGGAATCAGCCCCAGCATTTT
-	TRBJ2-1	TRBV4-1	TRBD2	CASSPGRESSYNEQFF	TGCGCCAGCAGCCCTGGGCGGGAGAGCTCCTACAATGAGCAGTTCTTC
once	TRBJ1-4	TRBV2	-	CASSEARLAEKLFF	TGTGCCAGCAGTGAAGCGCGGTTGGCTGAAAAACTGTTTTTT
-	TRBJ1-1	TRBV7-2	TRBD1	CASSRQGADTEAFF	TGTGCCAGCAGCCGACAGGGGGCGGACACTGAAGCTTTCTTT
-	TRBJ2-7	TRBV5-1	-	CASSLEADYEQYF	TGCGCCAGCAGCTTGGAAGCGGACTACGAGCAGTACTTC
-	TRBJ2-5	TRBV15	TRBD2	CATRPVAGAERETQYF	TGTGCCACCAGACCCGTAGCGGGGGCCGAACGTGAGACCCAGTACTTC
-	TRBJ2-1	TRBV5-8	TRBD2	CASRTSGGPTYNEQFF	TGTGCCAGCAGAACTAGCGGGGGACCTACCTACAATGAGCAGTTCTTC
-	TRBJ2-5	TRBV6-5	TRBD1	CASKRQGAETQYF	TGTGCCAGCAAAAGACAGGGCGCGGAGACCCAGTACTTC
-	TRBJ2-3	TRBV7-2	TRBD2	CASSSRGLADFTDTQYF	TGTGCCAGCAGCTCCCGCGGACTAGCGGACTTCACAGATACGCAGTATTTT
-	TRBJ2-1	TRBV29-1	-	CSVLDGVNEQFF	TGCAGCGTTCTTGACGGGGTCAATGAGCAGTTCTTC
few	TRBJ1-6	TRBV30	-	CAWAELEESSYNSPLHF	TGTGCCTGGGCTGAGTTGGAGGAAAGCTCCTATAATTCACCCCTCCACTTT
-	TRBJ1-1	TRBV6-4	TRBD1	CASSYTGGTEAFF	TGTGCCAGCAGTTACACAGGGGGCACTGAAGCTTTCTTT
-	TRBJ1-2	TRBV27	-	CASRSILPSGYTF	TGTGCCAGCAGATCAATCCTTCCTAGTGGCTACACCTTC
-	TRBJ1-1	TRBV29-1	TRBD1	CSAATGLNTEAFF	TGCAGCGCTGCGACAGGGCTTAACACTGAAGCTTTCTTT
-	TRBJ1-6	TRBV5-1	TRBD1	CASSRDSNSPLHF	TGCGCCAGCAGCCGGGACAGCAATTCACCCCTCCACTTT
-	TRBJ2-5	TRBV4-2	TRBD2	CASSQGTSGGLQETQYF	TGTGCCAGCAGCCAAGGCACTAGCGGGGGACTCCAAGAGACCCAGTACTTC
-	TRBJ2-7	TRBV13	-	CASSLRTSSAPEQYF	TGTGCCAGCAGCTTAAGGACATCCTCGGCGCCCGAGCAGTACTTC
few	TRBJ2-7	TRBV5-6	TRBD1	CASSVRQGFHEQYF	TGTGCCAGCAGCGTCCGACAGGGTTTCCACGAGCAGTACTTC
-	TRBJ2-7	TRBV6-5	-	CASSYSGAVSYEQYF	TGTGCCAGCAGTTACTCAGGGGCGGTCTCCTACGAGCAGTACTTC
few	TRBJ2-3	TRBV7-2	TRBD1	CASSIQGIRTDTQYF	TGTGCCAGCAGCATACAGGGGATAAGGACAGATACGCAGTATTTT
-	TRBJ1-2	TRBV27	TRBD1	CASSSNRGGGYGYTF	TGTGCCAGCAGTAGCAACAGGGGGGGTGGCTATGGCTACACCTTC